The 13 T cell receptor beta chains below were found in one sample sequenced in a study of shared clonotypes between healthy human individuals. TCRdb's copy holds only in-frame clones and misses some; the assay was immunoSEQ multiplex PCR. Of some 740,000 clones listed, around 93% are singletons. Naivety among CD8 cells was defined by CD45RO negativity and positive CCR7 selection, thereby excluding terminally differentiated effector memory CD45RA+ cells. Sequenced material: naive CD8+ T cells sorted from blood. These receptors were collected from a man aged 25 to 40 in good health.

The chain recombines TRBV2 with TRBJ2-6; D not resolved. Germline lookup yields CDR1 SNHLY and CDR2 FYNNEI. The CDR3 covers 20 residues. V lost 1 base, J lost 0 bases, and 19 bases lay in between. The CDR3, as DNA: TGTGCCAGCAGTGAAGACGGTATGTCTTTAGGGAACTCTGGGGCCAACGTCCTGACTTTC. As protein: CASSEDGMSLGNSGANVLTF.

The chain carries TRBV27 and TRBJ2-7; TRBD2 matches 11 bases. CDR3 size: 14 residues. Germline CDR1 is MNHEY and CDR2 is SMNVEV (reference sequence). V shed 6 bases and J 2 bases; nucleotides not matched to a gene: 3. The CDR3 DNA reads as TGTGCCAGCAGGGGGACTAGCGGAGCCTACGAGCAGTACTTC. Its protein product is CASRGTSGAYEQYF.

This clone is a singleton in its sample. The chain has TRBV7-8 and TRBJ2-7; the D gene could be TRBD1 or TRBD2 (5 bases each). The CDR3 sequence is 20 residues long. The V gene's germline CDR1 is SGHVS and CDR2 FQNEAQ. Between the trimmed V and J ends, which lost 2 bases and 9 bases, there was a span of 35 bases. Here the CDR3 reads CASSLMGVGDAPSIQSRQYF. CDR3 DNA: TGTGCCAGCAGCTTAATGGGCGTGGGGGATGCCCCCTCTATTCAGAGCAGGCAGTACTTC.

The chain joins TRBV18 to TRBJ2-6, with D perhaps matching TRBD1 (6 bases). The CDR3 covers 21 residues. The V and J ends lost 3 bases and 0 bases respectively, with 24 bases between them. The germline V gene has CDR1 KGHSH and CDR2 LQKENI. The CDR3 DNA follows: TGTGCCAGCTCACCCACAGGGAGCCTAATCATAGGATTCTCTGGGGCCAACGTCCTGACTTTC. Translated: CASSPTGSLIIGFSGANVLTF.

This rearrangement joins TRBV4-1 to TRBJ2-3; the D is unclear. V shed 1 base and J shed 3 bases, with 5 bases lying between them. The CDR3 consists of 13 residues. Germline CDR1 MGHRA, CDR2 YSYEKL. The CDR3 region is CASSQGPTDTQYF. In nucleotides, the CDR3 is TGCGCCAGCAGCCAAGGTCCAACAGATACGCAGTATTTT.

The chain recombines TRBV28 with TRBJ2-1; 10 bases line up with TRBD2. This CDR3 is built from 17 residues. Unmatched junction bases numbered 14, after V lost 8 bases and J lost 4 bases. CDR1 is MDHEN and CDR2 is SYDVKM in the germline V gene. CDR3 loop: CASLGLAGVGKYNEQFF. The CDR3 nucleotides are TGTGCCAGCCTAGGGCTAGCGGGAGTGGGGAAATACAATGAGCAGTTCTTC.

The rearrangement uses TRBV29-1 and TRBJ2-3; 9 nucleotides agree with TRBD1. The germline gives CDR1 SQVTM, CDR2 ANQGSEA. The V and J ends lost 7 bases and 4 bases, in that order; junction bases with no gene match: 6. The CDR3 totals 13 residues. CDR3 in DNA: TGCAGCGATGACAGGGGGGGCGCAGATACGCAGTATTTT. Its protein product is CSDDRGGADTQYF.

This clone was counted once. The gene calls are TRBV19 and TRBJ1-3; D gene ambiguous. The CDR3 runs 15 residues. Between the trimmed V and J ends, which lost 3 bases and 0 bases, there was a span of 9 bases. Looked up from germline, CDR1 is LNHDA and CDR2 is SQIVND (reference sequence). CDR3 protein: CASSIWSNSGNTIYF. In DNA form, the CDR3 reads TGTGCCAGTAGTATTTGGAGCAACTCTGGAAACACCATATATTTT.

The chain uses TRBV7-9 and TRBJ2-7, with 8 bases fitting TRBD1. Unmatched junction bases numbered 11, after V lost 5 bases and J lost 5 bases. The CDR3 consists of 15 residues. Germline CDR1 is SEHNR and CDR2 is FQNEAQ (reference sequence). The CDR3 loop is CASSEGFRGQHEQYF. The CDR3 coding sequence is TGTGCCAGCAGCGAAGGGTTCAGGGGGCAACACGAGCAGTACTTC.

The V and J genes are TRBV4-2 and TRBJ2-5; D may be TRBD2 (6 bases). Trimming left V 4 bases short and J 5 bases short, with 17 bases between. CDR1 is LGHNA, CDR2 YNFKEQ, per germline. The CDR3 has 15 amino acids. CDR3 nucleotides: TGTGCCAGCAGCCTCGGGAGTGGTAATGGGGAGACCCAGTACTTC. This gives the protein CASSLGSGNGETQYF.

This chain joins TRBV28 and TRBJ2-7, with D perhaps matching TRBD2 (5 bases). The CDR3 spans 15 residues. The V gene lost 2 bases and the J gene lost 0 bases, with 11 bases spanning the gap. From germline, CDR1 is MDHEN and CDR2 SYDVKM. The CDR3 loop is CASSLLSEVSYEQYF. The DNA of the CDR3 is TGTGCCAGCAGTTTACTTAGCGAGGTCTCCTACGAGCAGTACTTC.

Comments on this clone: Other DNA sequences in this specimen translate into the identical CDR3. The V gene is TRBV5-1, the J gene TRBJ2-3; 10 nucleotides line up with TRBD2. V dropped 4 bases and J dropped 2; count of bases not matched to a gene: 4. CDR3 length: 15 residues. CDR1 and CDR2 from the germline V gene are SGHRS and YFSETQ. This CDR3 is CASSLGLAATDTQYF. The CDR3 DNA reads TGCGCCAGCAGCCTCGGACTAGCGGCCACAGATACGCAGTATTTT.

The chain recombines TRBV27 with TRBJ1-1, with D perhaps matching TRBD1 (6 bases). V was shortened by 0 bases and J by 1 base, with 9 bases between the two germline ends. The germline V gene encodes CDR1 MNHEY and CDR2 SMNVEV (reference sequence). The CDR3 sequence is 15 residues long. The CDR3 loop is CASSLSPTGNTEAFF. The CDR3, as DNA: TGTGCCAGCAGTTTATCCCCGACAGGGAACACTGAAGCTTTCTTT.